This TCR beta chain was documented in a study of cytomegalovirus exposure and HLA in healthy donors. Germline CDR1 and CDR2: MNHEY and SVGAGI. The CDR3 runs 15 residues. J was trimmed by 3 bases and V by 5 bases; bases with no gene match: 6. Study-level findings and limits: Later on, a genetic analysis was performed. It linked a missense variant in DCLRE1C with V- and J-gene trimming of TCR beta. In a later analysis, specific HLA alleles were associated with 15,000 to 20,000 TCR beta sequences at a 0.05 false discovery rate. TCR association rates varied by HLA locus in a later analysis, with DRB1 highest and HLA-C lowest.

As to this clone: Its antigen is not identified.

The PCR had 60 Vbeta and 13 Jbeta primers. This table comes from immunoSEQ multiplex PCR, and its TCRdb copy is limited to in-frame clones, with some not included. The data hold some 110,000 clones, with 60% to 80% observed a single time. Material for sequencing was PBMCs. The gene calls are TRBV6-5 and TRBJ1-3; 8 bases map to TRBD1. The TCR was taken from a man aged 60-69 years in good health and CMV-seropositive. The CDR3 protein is CASSLRTGFGNTIYF. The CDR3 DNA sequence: TGTGCCAGCAGTCTCCGGACAGGGTTTGGAAACACCATATATTTT.